The rows below give T cell receptor beta chains drawn from one sample of a study of regulatory T cells in long-lasting Graves disease. MiXCR, applied by TCRdb to the multiplex PCR reads, yields one record per CDR3 protein. Among 530,000 or so distinct CDR3 sequences listed, about 13% were seen once. A further study also used this sample, focusing on T cells in Graves' hyperthyroidism and ophthalmopathy.

The sample here was peripheral blood mononuclear cells (PBMCs), taken at new diagnosis, from a patient treated with antithyroid drugs. These receptors were obtained from a man aged 25-45 years with Graves disease. CDR3s include the opening cysteine and the closing phenylalanine or tryptophan. The D gene is left open where the match is weak. Clone size is stated in some rows and not others, as once, few, many or a class when expanded.

size	D	V	J	DNA	CDR3
few	NA	TRBV27	TRBJ1-5	TGTGCCAGCAGCCCCCTACGAAGGGGACAATTTAGGTATAGCAATCAGCCCCAGCATTTT	CASSPLRRGQFRYSNQPQHF
many	NA	TRBV28	TRBJ2-2	TGTGCCAGCAGTTTATGGTTCGTGATGGGGAAAAACACCGGGGAGCTGTTTTTT	CASSLWFVMGKNTGELFF
few	NA	TRBV25-1	TRBJ1-2	TGTGCCAGCAGTGAACCCGCTCGGGGAAATGGCTACACCTTC	CASSEPARGNGYTF
NA	TRBD2	TRBV20-1	TRBJ2-3	TGCAGCCTATCTGGGACTAGCGAATCTACAGATACGCAGTATTTT	CSLSGTSESTDTQYF
few	NA	TRBV20-1	TRBJ2-1	TGCAGTGCTAGAAGTCTGCGGTCTGACTCTTTCTTCTTC	CSARSLRSDSFFF
many	NA	TRBV2	TRBJ1-5	TGTGCCAGCAGCCGCCGGGAAGGGGGCAATCAGCCCCAGCATTTT	CASSRREGGNQPQHF
many	NA	TRBV20-1	TRBJ1-4	TGCAGTGCGACAGGAAATAATGAAAAACTGTTTTTT	CSATGNNEKLFF
many	NA	TRBV12-3/TRBV12-4	TRBJ1-5	TGTGCCACCGTCAAGGGTGGGGGGAAGCCCCAGCATTTT	CATVKGGGKPQHF
many	TRBD1	TRBV12-3/TRBV12-4	TRBJ2-5	TGTGCCAGCAGTTTAACAGGGGGCGGGGAGACCCAGTACTTC	CASSLTGGGETQYF
many	TRBD2	TRBV7-9	TRBJ2-7	TGTGCCAGCAGCCTAGGACTAGCCAGCTACGAGCAGTACTTC	CASSLGLASYEQYF
many	TRBD1	TRBV29-1	TRBJ2-6	TGCAGCGCCGCGGGACAGGGTGTCTCTGGGGCCAACGTCCTGACTTTC	CSAAGQGVSGANVLTF
few	NA	TRBV30	TRBJ1-5	TGTGCCTGGAGTGTTTCGGGGGGACATCAGCCCCAGCATTTT	CAWSVSGGHQPQHF
many	NA	TRBV2	TRBJ1-6	TGTGCCAGCAGTGCACAGGCCTATAATTCACCCCTCCACTTT	CASSAQAYNSPLHF
many	TRBD2	TRBV20-1	TRBJ2-1	TGCAGTGCTAGAGTACAGCGGGAGGGCCGAGATGAGCAGTTCTTC	CSARVQREGRDEQFF
NA	TRBD1	TRBV10-3	TRBJ2-7	TGTGCCATCAGTCGGTTGACAGGGGGGCAAGGAGAGCAGTACTTC	CAISRLTGGQGEQYF
few	NA	TRBV4-1	TRBJ2-1	TGCGCCAGCAGCCATGTAAGTACAGGGCCCAATGAGCAGTTCTTC	CASSHVSTGPNEQFF
NA	NA	TRBV4-2	TRBJ2-1	TGTGTCAGCAGCCAAGAGGGACTTATCAATGAGCAGTTCTTC	CVSSQEGLINEQFF
many	NA	TRBV27	TRBJ2-1	TGTGCCAGCAGTCAGGGGTTTACCTACAATGAGCAGTTCTTC	CASSQGFTYNEQFF
NA	NA	TRBV6-1	TRBJ2-7	TGTGCCAGCAGTGAAATCTCGCAGTACTTC	CASSEISQYF
NA	NA	TRBV5-1	TRBJ2-7	TGCGCCAGCAGCTTGGCCACCGCCTACGAGCAGTACTTC	CASSLATAYEQYF
NA	TRBD2	TRBV18	TRBJ2-7	TGTGCCGCCGCTCCAGCGGGAGGGGTCTACGAGCAGTACTTC	CAAAPAGGVYEQYF
many	NA	TRBV5-5	TRBJ2-5	TGTGCCAGCAGCGAGGACGTAGAGACCCAGTACTTC	CASSEDVETQYF
many	NA	TRBV11-2	TRBJ2-7	TGTGCCAGCAGCACACTCCGGGACGCCTCCTACGAGCAGTACTTC	CASSTLRDASYEQYF
many	NA	TRBV6-6	TRBJ1-2	TGTGCCAGCAGTTACTCGGGCGAGGGATACGGCTACACCTTC	CASSYSGEGYGYTF
many	NA	TRBV19	TRBJ1-2	TGTGCCAGTAGCCCCGGACTTCTTCTAGTCAACTATGGCTACACCTTC	CASSPGLLLVNYGYTF
few	NA	TRBV25-1	TRBJ2-5	TGTGCCAGCAGGGGGTCAGGGGAGACCCAGTACTTC	CASRGSGETQYF
many	NA	TRBV28	TRBJ2-7	TGTGCCAGCAGCACCCCCGGGGTCTCCGAGCAGTACTTC	CASSTPGVSEQYF
many	TRBD2	TRBV12-3/TRBV12-4	TRBJ2-1	TGTGCCAGCAGCCCCGCCAGCGGGACCTACAATGAGCAGTTCTTC	CASSPASGTYNEQFF
many	NA	TRBV6-1	TRBJ2-1	TGTGCCAGCACTGACGGGCTTGAGCAGTTCTTC	CASTDGLEQFF
many	TRBD2	TRBV7-3	TRBJ2-1	TGTGCCAGCAGCTCTTTAGCGGGCAATGAGCAGTTCTTC	CASSSLAGNEQFF
many	TRBD2	TRBV6-1	TRBJ2-7	TGTGCCAGCAGAATTATAGCGGGCCAAGGGGACGAGCAGTACTTC	CASRIIAGQGDEQYF
many	TRBD1	TRBV9	TRBJ2-7	TGTGCCAGCAGCGCAGACAGGGTCACGGACGAGCAGTACTTC	CASSADRVTDEQYF
many	NA	TRBV18	TRBJ2-7	TGTGCCAGCTCACCAATCGGGTACTCCTCCGACGAGCAGTACTTC	CASSPIGYSSDEQYF
few	TRBD1	TRBV6-8	TRBJ1-6	TGCGTCAGCAGGGGGGACATCAATAATTCACCCCTCCACTTT	CVSRGDINNSPLHF
few	NA	TRBV25-1	TRBJ2-5	TGTGCCAGCAGTATAGGAGGGGGGAAGGACCAGTACTTC	CASSIGGGKDQYF